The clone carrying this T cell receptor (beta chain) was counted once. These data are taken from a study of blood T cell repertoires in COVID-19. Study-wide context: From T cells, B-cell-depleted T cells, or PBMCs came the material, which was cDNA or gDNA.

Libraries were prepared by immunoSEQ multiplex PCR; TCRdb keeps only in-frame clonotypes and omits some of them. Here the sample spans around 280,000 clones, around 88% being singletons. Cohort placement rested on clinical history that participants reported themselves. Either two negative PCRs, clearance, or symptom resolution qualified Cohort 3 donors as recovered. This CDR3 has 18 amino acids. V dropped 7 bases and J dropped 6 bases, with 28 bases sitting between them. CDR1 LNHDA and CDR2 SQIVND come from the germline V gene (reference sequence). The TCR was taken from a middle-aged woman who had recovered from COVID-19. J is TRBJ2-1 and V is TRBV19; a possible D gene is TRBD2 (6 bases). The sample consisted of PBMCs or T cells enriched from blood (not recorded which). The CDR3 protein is CASTPGLIGSSSLNEQFF. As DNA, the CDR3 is TGTGCCAGTACCCCCGGACTAATTGGGTCATCCTCCCTCAATGAGCAGTTCTTC. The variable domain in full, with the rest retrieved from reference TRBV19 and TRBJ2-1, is DGGITQSPKYLFRKEGQNVTLSCEQNLNHDAMYWYRQDPGQGLRLIYYSQIVNDFQKGDIAEGYSVSREKKESFPLTVTSAQKNPTAFYLCASTPGLIGSSSLNEQFFGPGTRLTVL.